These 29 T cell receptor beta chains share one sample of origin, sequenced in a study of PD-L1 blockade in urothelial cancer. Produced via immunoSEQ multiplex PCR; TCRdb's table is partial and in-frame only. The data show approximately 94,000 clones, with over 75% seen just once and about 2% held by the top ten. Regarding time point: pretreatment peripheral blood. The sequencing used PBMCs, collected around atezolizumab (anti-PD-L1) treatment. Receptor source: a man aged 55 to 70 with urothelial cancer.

The DNA of the CDR3 is TGTGCCACCAGGAAAGTGACTAGCTCTCCCGGGGAGCTGTTTTTT. This codes for CATRKVTSSPGELFF. The chain joins TRBV15 to TRBJ2-2, with 7 bases lining up with TRBD2. The trim removed 6 bases at V and 6 bases at J, leaving 10 bases unmatched. Looked up from germline, CDR1 is LNHNV and CDR2 is YYDKDF (reference sequence). The CDR3 has 15 residues.

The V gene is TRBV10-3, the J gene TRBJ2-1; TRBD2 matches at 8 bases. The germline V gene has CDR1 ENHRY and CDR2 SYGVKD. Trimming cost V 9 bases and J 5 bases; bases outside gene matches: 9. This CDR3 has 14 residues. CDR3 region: CAIKRSGGHNEQFF. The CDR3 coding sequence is TGTGCCATAAAGCGGAGCGGGGGCCACAATGAGCAGTTCTTC.

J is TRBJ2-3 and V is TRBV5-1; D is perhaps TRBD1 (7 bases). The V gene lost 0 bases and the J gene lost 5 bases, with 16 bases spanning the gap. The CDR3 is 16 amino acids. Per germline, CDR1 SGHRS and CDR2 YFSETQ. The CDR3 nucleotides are TGCGCCAGCAGCTTGGGGATGGGCAGGGGGGAAGATACGCAGTATTTT. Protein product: CASSLGMGRGEDTQYF.

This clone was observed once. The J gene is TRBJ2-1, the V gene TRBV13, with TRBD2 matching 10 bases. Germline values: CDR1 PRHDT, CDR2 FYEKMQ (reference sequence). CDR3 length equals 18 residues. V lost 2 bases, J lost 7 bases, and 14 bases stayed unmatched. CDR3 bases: TGTGCCAGCAGCTTACAAGGGCCCCTAGCGGGAGTTGGTAATGAGCAGTTCTTC. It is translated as CASSLQGPLAGVGNEQFF. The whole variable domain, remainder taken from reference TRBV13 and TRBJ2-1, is AAGVIQSPRHLIKEKRETATLKCYPIPRHDTVYWYQQGPGQDPQFLISFYEKMQSDKGSIPDRFSAQQFSDYHSELNMSSLELGDSALYFCASSLQGPLAGVGNEQFFGPGTRLTVL.

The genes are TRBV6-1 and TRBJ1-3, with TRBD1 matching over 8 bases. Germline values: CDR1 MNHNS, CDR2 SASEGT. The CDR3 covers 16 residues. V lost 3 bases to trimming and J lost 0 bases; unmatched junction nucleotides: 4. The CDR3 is CASSDTGQASGNTIYF. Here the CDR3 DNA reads TGTGCCAGCAGTGATACGGGACAGGCCTCTGGAAACACCATATATTTT.

DNA for the CDR3: TGTGCCAGCAGGGCCGGGGAGGACACCGGGGAGCTGTTTTTT. Translating gives CASRAGEDTGELFF. The chain employs TRBV11-3 and TRBJ2-2, with D tentatively TRBD2 (6 bases). The germline V gene has CDR1 SGHNT and CDR2 YENEEA. V shed 6 bases and J shed 3 bases, with 11 bases lying between them. CDR3 length equals 14 residues. The whole variable domain, filled in from reference TRBV11-3 and TRBJ2-2, reads EAGVVQSPRYKIIEKKQPVAFWCNPISGHNTLYWYLQNLGQGPELLIRYENEEAVDDSQLPKDRFSAERLKGVDSTLKIQPAELGDSAVYLCASRAGEDTGELFFGEGSRLTVL.

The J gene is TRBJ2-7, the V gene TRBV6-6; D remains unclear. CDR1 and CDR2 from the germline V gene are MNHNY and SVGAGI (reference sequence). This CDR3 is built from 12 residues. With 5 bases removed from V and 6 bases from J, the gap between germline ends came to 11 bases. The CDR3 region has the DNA TGTGCCAGCAGTAGATTGGCTGGCGAGCAGTACTTC. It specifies CASSRLAGEQYF.

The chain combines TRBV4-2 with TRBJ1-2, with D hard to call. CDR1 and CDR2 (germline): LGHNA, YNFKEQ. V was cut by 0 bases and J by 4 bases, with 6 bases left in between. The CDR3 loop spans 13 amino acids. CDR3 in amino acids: CASSQDEPYGYTF. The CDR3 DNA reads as TGTGCCAGCAGCCAAGATGAGCCCTATGGCTACACCTTC.

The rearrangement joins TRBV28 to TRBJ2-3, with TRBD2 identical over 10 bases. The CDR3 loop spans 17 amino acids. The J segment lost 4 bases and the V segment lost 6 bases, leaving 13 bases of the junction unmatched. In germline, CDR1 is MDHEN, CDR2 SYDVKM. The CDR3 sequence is CASRPYSTGTSADTQYF. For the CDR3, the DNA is TGTGCCAGCAGGCCCTATAGCACCGGGACTAGCGCAGATACGCAGTATTTT.

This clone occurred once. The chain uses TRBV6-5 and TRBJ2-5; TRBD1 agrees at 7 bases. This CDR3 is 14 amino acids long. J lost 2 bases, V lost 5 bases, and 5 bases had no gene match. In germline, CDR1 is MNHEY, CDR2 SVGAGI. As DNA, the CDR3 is TGTGCCAGCAGTCGGACAGGCCCACAAGAGACCCAGTACTTC. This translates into CASSRTGPQETQYF.

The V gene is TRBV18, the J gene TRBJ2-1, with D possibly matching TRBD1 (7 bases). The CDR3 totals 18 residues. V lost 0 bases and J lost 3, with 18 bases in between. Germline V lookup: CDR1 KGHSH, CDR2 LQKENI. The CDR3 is CASSPPSVRQGGYNEQFF. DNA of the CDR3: TGTGCCAGCTCACCACCAAGTGTTCGTCAGGGGGGCTACAATGAGCAGTTCTTC.

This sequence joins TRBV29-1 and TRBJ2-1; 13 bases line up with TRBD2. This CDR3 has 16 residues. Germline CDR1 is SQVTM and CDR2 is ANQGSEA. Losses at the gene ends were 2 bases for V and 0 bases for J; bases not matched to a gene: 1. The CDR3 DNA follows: TGCAGCGTTGAAACTAGCGGGGGGGCCTCCTACAATGAGCAGTTCTTC. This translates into CSVETSGGASYNEQFF.

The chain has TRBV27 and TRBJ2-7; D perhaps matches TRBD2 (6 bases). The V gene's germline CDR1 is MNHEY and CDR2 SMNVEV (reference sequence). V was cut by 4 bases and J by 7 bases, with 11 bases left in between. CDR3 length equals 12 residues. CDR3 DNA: TGTGCCAGCAGTTGGGCAGGGAGGGAGCAGTACTTC. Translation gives CASSWAGREQYF.

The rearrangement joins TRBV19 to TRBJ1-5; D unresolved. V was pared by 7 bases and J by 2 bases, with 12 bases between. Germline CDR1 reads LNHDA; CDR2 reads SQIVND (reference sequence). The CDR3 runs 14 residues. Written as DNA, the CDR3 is TGTGCCAGTATCGATTCTAGGCGCAATCAGCCCCAGCATTTT. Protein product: CASIDSRRNQPQHF.

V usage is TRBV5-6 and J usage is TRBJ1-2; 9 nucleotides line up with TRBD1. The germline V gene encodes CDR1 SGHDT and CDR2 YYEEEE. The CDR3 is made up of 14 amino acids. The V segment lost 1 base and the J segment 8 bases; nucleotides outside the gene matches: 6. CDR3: CASSLWGQGQGYTF. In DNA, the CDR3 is TGTGCCAGCAGCTTGTGGGGACAGGGACAGGGCTACACCTTC.

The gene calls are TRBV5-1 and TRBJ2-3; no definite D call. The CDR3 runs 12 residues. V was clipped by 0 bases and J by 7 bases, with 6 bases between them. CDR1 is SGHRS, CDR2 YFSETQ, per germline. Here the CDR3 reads CASSLGAHTQYF. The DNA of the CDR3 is TGCGCCAGCAGCTTGGGGGCCCATACGCAGTATTTT.

The DNA of the CDR3 is TGTGCCAGCAGTGCTACGTTTGATCAGCCCCAGCATTTT. Its translation: CASSATFDQPQHF. J is TRBJ1-5 and V is TRBV6-1; no clear D. V dropped 4 bases and J dropped 5 bases, with 9 bases sitting between them. This CDR3 spans 13 amino acids. Germline lookup yields CDR1 MNHNS and CDR2 SASEGT.

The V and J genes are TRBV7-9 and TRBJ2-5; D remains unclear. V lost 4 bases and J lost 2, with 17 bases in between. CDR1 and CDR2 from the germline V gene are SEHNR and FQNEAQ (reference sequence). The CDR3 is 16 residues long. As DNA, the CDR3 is TGTGCCAGCAGCTATTTAGTTGACGGAGCACAAGAGACCCAGTACTTC. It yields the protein CASSYLVDGAQETQYF.

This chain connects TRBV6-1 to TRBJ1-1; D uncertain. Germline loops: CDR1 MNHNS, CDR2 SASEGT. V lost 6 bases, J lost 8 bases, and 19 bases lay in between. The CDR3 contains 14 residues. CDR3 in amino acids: CASRGGSLSIEAFF. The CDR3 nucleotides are TGTGCCAGCAGAGGAGGCTCCCTCTCCATCGAAGCTTTCTTT.

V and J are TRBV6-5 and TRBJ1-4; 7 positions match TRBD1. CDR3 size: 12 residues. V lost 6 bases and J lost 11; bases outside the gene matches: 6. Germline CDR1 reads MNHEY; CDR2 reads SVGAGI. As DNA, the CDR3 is TGTGCCAGCAGGGCCGGGACAGCGAAACTGTTTTTT. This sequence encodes CASRAGTAKLFF.

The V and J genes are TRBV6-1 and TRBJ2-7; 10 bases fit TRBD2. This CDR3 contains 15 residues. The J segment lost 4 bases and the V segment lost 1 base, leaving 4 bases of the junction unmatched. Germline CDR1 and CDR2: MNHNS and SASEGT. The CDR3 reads CASSEESGGVYEQYF. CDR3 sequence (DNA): TGTGCCAGCAGTGAAGAAAGCGGGGGGGTATACGAGCAGTACTTC.

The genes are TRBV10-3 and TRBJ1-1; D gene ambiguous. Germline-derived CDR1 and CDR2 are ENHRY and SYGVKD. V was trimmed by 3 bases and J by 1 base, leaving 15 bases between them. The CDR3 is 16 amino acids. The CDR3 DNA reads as TGTGCCATCAGTGATAAGGTAGAACAGCCGAACACTGAAGCTTTCTTT. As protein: CAISDKVEQPNTEAFF.

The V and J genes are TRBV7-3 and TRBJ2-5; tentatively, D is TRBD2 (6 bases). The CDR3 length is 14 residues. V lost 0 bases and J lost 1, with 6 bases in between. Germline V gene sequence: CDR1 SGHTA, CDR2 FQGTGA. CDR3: CASSLTSGQETQYF. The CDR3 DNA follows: TGTGCCAGCAGCTTAACTAGCGGCCAAGAGACCCAGTACTTC.

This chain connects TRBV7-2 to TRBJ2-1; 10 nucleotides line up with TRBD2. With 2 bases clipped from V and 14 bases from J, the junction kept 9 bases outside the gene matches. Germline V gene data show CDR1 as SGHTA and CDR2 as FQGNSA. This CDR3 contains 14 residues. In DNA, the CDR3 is TGTGCCAGCAGCTTAATAGCGGGGGGCCCCCGGGAGTTCTTC. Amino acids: CASSLIAGGPREFF.

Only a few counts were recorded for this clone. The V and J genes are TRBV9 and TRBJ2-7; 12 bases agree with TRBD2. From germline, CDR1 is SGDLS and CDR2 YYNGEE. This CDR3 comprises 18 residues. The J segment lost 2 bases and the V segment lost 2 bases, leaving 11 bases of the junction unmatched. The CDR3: CASSVSPSLAGGPYEQYF. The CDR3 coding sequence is TGTGCCAGCAGCGTCTCCCCCTCACTAGCGGGGGGTCCCTACGAGCAGTACTTC.

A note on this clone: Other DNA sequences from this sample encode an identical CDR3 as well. CDR3 coding DNA: TGTGCCAGCAGTTACTCTAGGGGAACTGAAGCTTTCTTT. Translation: CASSYSRGTEAFF. The chain recombines TRBV6-5 with TRBJ1-1, with D tentatively TRBD1 (5 bases). This CDR3 region has 13 residues. Looked up from germline, CDR1 is MNHEY and CDR2 is SVGAGI. V shed 0 bases and J shed 5 bases, with 7 bases lying between them.

Here the CDR3 DNA reads TGTGCCAGCACCCCGAGGGGGGGAAGGACCACTGAAGCTTTCTTT. Encoded protein: CASTPRGGRTTEAFF. V is TRBV28 and J is TRBJ1-1, with D maybe TRBD1 (6 bases). V lost 7 bases to trimming and J lost 4 bases, with 19 bases between them. The germline gives CDR1 MDHEN, CDR2 SYDVKM. This CDR3 is 15 amino acids long.

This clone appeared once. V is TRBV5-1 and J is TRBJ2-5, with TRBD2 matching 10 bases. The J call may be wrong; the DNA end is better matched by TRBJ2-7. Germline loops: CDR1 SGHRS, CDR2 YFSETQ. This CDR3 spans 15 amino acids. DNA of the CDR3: TGCGCCAGCAGCTCAGGACTAGCGGCTACTTACGAGCAGTACTTC. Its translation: CASSSGLAATYEQYF.

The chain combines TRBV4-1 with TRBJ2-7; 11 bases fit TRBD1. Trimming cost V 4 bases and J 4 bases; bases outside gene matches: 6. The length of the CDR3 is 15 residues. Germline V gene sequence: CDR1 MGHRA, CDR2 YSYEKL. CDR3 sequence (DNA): TGCGCCAGCAGCCGGTTGGACAGGGGGCCATACGAGCAGTACTTC. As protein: CASSRLDRGPYEQYF.